This record covers a single TCR beta chain. This record belongs to a study of T cell changes during pregnancy in multiple sclerosis. V was pared by 5 bases and J by 2 bases, with 16 bases between. Germline assignment: CDR1 LNHDA and CDR2 SQIVND (reference sequence). The CDR3 is 17 residues long. Data came from immunoSEQ multiplex PCR; TCRdb stores just in-frame clones and leaves some out. Of roughly 40,000 clones listed, more than 85% were seen once; the top ten hold around 13%. This specimen consisted of CD8+ T cells from peripheral blood mononuclear cells, obtained in the first trimester of pregnancy. The rearrangement uses TRBV19 and TRBJ2-6, with D perhaps TRBD2 (5 bases). This receptor was identified in a female donor with multiple sclerosis, enrolled in a pregnancy study. The CDR3 here is CASSSFSSTTGANVLTF. The CDR3 DNA sequence: TGTGCCAGTAGTTCCTTTAGTTCGACTACTGGGGCCAACGTCCTGACTTTC.